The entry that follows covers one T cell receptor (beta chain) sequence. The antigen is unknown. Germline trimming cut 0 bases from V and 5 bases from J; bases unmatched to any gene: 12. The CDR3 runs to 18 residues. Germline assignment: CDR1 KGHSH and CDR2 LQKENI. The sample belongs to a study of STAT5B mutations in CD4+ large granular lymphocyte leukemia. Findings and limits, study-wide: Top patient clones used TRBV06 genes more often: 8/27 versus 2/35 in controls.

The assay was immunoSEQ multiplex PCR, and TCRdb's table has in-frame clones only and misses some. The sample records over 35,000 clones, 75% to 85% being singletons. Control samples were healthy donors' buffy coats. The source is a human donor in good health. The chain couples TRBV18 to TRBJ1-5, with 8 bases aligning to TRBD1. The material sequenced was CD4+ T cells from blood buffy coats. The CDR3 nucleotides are TGTGCCAGCTCACCACCGGGAGGGGACAGGAGCCCCGATCAGCCCCAGCATTTT. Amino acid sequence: CASSPPGGDRSPDQPQHF.